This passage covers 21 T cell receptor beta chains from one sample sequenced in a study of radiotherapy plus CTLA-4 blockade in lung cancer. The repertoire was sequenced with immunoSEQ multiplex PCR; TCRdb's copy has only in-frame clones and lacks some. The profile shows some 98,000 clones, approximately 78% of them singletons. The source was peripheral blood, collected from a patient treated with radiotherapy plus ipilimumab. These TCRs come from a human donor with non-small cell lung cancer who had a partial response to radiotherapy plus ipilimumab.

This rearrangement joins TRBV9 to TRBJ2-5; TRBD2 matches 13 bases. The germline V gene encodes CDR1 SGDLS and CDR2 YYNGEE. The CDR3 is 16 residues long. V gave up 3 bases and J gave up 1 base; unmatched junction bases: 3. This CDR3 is CASSAGTSGAQETQYF. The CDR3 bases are TGTGCCAGCAGCGCTGGGACTAGCGGGGCCCAAGAGACCCAGTACTTC.

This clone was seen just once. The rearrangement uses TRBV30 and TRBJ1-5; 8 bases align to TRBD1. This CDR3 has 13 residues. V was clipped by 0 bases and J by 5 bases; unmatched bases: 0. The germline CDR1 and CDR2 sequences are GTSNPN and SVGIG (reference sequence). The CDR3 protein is CAWSVTGDQPQHF. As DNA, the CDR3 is TGTGCCTGGAGTGTGACAGGGGATCAGCCCCAGCATTTT. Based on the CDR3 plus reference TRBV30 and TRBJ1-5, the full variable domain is SQTIHQWPATLVQPVGSPLSLECTVEGTSNPNLYWYRQAAGRGLQLLFYSVGIGQISSEVPQNLSASRPQDRQFILSSKKLLLSDSGFYLCAWSVTGDQPQHFGDGTRLSIL.

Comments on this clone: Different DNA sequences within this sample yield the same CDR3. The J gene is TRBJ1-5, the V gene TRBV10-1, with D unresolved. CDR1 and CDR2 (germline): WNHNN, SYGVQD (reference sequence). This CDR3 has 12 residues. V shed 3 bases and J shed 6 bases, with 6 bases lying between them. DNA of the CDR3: TGCGCCAGCAGTGATGGCGGTCAGCCCCAGCATTTT. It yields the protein CASSDGGQPQHF.

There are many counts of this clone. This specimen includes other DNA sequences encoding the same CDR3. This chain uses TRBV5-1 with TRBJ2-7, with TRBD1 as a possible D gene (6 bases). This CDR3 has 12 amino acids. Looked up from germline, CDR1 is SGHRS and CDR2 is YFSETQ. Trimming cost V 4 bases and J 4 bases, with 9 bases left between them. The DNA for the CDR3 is TGCGCCAGCAGCCTACAGGGTTACGAGCAGTACTTC. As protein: CASSLQGYEQYF. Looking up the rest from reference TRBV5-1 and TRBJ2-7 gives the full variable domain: KAGVTQTPRYLIKTRGQQVTLSCSPISGHRSVSWYQQTPGQGLQFLFEYFSETQRNKGNFPGRFSGRQFSNSRSEMNVSTLELGDSALYLCASSLQGYEQYFGPGTRLTVT.

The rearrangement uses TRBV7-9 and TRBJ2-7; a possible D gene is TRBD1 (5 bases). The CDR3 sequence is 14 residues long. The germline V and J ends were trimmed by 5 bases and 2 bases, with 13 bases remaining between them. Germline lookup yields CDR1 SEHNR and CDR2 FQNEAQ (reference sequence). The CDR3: CASSPDIPPYEQYF. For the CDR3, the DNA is TGTGCCAGCAGCCCGGACATTCCACCCTACGAGCAGTACTTC. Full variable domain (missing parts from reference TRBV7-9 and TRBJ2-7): DTGVSQNPRHKITKRGQNVTFRCDPISEHNRLYWYRQTLGQGPEFLTYFQNEAQLEKSRLLSDRFSAERPKGSFSTLEIQRTEQGDSAMYLCASSPDIPPYEQYFGPGTRLTVT.

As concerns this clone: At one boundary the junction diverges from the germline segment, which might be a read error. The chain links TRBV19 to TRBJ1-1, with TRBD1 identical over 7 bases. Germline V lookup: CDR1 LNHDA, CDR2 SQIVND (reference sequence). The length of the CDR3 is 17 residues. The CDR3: CASSIAQRQGTDTKAFF. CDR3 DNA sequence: TGTGCCAGTAGTATAGCCCAACGACAGGGAACGGACACTAAAGCTTTCTTT.

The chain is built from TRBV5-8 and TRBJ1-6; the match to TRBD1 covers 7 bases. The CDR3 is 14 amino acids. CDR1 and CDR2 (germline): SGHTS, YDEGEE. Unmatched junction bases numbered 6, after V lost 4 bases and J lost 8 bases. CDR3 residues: CASSVRGLDSPLHF. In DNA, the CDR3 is TGTGCCAGCAGCGTGAGGGGGCTGGATTCACCCCTCCACTTT.

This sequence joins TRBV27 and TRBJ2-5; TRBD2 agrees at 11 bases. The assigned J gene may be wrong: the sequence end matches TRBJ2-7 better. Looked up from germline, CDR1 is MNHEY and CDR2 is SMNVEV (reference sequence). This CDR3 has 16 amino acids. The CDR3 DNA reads TGTGCCAGCAGTTCCCCTAGCGGGAGGCTCAACTACGAGCAGTACTTC. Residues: CASSSPSGRLNYEQYF.

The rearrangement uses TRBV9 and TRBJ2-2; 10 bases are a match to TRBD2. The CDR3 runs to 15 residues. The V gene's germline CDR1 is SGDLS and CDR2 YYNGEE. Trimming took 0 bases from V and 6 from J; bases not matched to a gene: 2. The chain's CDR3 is CASSVAGTSAGELFF. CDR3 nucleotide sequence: TGTGCCAGCAGCGTAGCAGGGACTAGCGCCGGGGAGCTGTTTTTT. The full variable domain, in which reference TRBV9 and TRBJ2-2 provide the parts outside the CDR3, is DSGVTQTPKHLITATGQRVTLRCSPRSGDLSVYWYQQSLDQGLQFLIQYYNGEERAKGNILERFSAQQFPDLHSELNLSSLELGDSALYFCASSVAGTSAGELFFGEGSRLTVL.

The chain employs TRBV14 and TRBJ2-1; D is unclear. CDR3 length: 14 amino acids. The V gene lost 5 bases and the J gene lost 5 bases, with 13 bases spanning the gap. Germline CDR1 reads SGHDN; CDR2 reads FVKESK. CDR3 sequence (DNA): TGTGCCAGCAGCTTTAGCATCTACGACAATGAGCAGTTCTTC. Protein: CASSFSIYDNEQFF.

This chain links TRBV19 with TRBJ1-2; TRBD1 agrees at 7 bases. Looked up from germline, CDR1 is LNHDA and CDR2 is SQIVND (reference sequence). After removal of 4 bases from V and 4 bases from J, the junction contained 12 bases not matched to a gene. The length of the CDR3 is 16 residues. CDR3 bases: TGTGCCAGTAGTACGGTAACAGGGGCGGGAAGCTATGGCTACACCTTC. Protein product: CASSTVTGAGSYGYTF. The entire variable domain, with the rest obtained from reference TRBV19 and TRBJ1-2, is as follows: DGGITQSPKYLFRKEGQNVTLSCEQNLNHDAMYWYRQDPGQGLRLIYYSQIVNDFQKGDIAEGYSVSREKKESFPLTVTSAQKNPTAFYLCASSTVTGAGSYGYTFGSGTRLTVV.

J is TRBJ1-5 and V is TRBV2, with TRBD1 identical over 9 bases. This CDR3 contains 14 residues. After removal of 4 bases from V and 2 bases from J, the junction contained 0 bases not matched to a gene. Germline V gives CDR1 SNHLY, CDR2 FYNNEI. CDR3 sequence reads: CASSGTGGNQPQHF. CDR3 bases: TGTGCCAGCAGTGGGACAGGGGGCAATCAGCCCCAGCATTTT.

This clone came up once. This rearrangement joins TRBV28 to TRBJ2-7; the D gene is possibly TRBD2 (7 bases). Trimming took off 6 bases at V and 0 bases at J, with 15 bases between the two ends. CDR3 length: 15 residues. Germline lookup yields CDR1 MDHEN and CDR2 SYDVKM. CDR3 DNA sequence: TGTGCCAGCAGCTCATGGGAGGGGGGCTCCTACGAGCAGTACTTC. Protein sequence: CASSSWEGGSYEQYF.

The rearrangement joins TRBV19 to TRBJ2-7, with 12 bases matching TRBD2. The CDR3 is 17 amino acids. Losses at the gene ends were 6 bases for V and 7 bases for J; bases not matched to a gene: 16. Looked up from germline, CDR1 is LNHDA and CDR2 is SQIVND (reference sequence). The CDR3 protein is CASRHTHSTSGSGEQYF. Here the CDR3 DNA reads TGTGCCAGTAGACATACCCACTCGACTAGCGGGAGCGGGGAGCAGTACTTC.

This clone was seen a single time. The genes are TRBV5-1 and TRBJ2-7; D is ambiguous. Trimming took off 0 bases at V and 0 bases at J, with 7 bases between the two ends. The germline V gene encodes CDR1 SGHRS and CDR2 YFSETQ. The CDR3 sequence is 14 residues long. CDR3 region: CASSLDNRSYEQYF. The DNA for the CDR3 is TGCGCCAGCAGCTTGGACAACCGCTCCTACGAGCAGTACTTC.

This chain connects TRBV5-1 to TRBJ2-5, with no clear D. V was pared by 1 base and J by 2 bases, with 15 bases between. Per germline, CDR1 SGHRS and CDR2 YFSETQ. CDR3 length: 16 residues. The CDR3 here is CASSLRQTTSQETQYF. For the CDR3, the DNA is TGCGCCAGCAGCTTGAGGCAGACGACATCACAAGAGACCCAGTACTTC. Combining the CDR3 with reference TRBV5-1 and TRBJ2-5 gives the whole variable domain KAGVTQTPRYLIKTRGQQVTLSCSPISGHRSVSWYQQTPGQGLQFLFEYFSETQRNKGNFPGRFSGRQFSNSRSEMNVSTLELGDSALYLCASSLRQTTSQETQYFGPGTRLLVL.

The CDR3, as DNA: TGTGCCAGCAGTTTAGGAGGGGTGAACACCGGGGAGCTGTTTTTT. Protein: CASSLGGVNTGELFF. The rearrangement uses TRBV27 and TRBJ2-2; possibly TRBD2 for D (6 bases). This CDR3 is 15 amino acids long. V was pared by 2 bases and J by 1 base, with 8 bases between. In germline, CDR1 is MNHEY, CDR2 SMNVEV (reference sequence).

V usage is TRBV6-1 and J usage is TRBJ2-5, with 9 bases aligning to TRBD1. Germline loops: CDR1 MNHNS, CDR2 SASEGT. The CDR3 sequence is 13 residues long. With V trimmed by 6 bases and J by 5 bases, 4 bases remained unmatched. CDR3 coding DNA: TGTGCCAGCAGGCGGACAGGGGCCGAGACCCAGTACTTC. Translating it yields CASRRTGAETQYF.

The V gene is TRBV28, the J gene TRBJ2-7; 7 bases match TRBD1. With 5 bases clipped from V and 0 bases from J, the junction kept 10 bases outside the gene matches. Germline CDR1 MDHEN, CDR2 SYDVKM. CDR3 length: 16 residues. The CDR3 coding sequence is TGTGCCAGCAGTCCCCAAACAGGGGATCTCTCCTACGAGCAGTACTTC. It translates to CASSPQTGDLSYEQYF.

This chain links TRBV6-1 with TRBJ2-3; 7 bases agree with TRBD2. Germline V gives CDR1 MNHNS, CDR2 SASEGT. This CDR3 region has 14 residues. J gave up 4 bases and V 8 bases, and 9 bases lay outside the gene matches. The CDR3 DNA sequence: TGTGCCAGCGCGGCGGGGGTAGCGGCAGATACGCAGTATTTT. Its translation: CASAAGVAADTQYF.

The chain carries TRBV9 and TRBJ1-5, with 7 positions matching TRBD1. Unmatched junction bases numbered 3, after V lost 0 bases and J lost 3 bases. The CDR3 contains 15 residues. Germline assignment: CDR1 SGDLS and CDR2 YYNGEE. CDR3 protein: CASSVGQGHNQPQHF. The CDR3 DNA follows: TGTGCCAGCAGCGTAGGACAGGGTCACAATCAGCCCCAGCATTTT.